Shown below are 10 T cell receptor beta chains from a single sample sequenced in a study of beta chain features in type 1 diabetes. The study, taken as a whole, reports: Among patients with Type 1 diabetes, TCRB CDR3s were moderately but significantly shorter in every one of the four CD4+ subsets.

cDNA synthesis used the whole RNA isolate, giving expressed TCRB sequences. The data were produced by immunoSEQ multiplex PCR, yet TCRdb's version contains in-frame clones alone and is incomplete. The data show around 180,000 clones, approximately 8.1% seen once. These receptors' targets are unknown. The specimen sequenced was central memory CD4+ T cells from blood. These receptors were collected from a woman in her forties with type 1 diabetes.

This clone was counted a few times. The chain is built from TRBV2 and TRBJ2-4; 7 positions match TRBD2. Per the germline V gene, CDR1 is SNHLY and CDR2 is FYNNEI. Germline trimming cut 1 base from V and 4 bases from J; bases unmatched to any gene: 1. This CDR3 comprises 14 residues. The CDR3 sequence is CASSEGGGKNIQYF. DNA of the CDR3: TGTGCCAGCAGTGAAGGGGGGGGAAAAAACATTCAGTACTTC.

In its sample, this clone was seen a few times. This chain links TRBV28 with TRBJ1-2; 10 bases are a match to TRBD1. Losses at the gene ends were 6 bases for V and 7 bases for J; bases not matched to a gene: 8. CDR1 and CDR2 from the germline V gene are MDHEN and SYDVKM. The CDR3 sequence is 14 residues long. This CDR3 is CASRKTGGRIGYTF. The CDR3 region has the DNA TGTGCCAGCAGAAAGACAGGGGGCCGAATTGGCTACACCTTC.

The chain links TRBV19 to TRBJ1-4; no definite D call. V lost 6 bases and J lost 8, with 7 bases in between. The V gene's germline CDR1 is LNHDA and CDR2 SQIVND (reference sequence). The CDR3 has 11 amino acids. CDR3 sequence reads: CASRRGEKLFF. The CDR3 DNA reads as TGTGCCAGTAGGAGAGGCGAAAAACTGTTTTTT.

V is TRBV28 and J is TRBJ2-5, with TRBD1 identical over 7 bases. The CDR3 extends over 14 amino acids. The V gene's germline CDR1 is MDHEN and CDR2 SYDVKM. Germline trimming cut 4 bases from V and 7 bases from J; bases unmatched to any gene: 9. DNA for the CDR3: TGTGCCAGCAGTTCCGGGACAGACCCCAGGACCCAGTACTTC. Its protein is CASSSGTDPRTQYF.

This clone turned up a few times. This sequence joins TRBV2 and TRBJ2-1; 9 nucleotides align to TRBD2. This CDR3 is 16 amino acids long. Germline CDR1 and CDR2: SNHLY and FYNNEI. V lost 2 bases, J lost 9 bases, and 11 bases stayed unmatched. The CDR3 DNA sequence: TGTGCCAGCAGTGAACGGGGCGGGGGGGCGAAAGGTGAGCAGTTCTTC. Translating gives CASSERGGGAKGEQFF.

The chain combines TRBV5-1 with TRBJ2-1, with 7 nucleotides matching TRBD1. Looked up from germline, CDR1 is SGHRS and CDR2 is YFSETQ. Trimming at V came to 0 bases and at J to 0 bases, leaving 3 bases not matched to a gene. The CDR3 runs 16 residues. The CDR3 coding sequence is TGCGCCAGCAGCTTGGAAGGGGGCCGCTCCTACAATGAGCAGTTCTTC. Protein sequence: CASSLEGGRSYNEQFF.

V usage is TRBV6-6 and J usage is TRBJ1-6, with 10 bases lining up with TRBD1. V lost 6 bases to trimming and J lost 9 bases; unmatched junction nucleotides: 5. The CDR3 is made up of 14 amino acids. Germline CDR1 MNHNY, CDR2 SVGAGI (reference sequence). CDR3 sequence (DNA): TGTGCCAGCAGCCGGGACAGGGGTTTTTCACCCCTCCACTTT. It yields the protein CASSRDRGFSPLHF.

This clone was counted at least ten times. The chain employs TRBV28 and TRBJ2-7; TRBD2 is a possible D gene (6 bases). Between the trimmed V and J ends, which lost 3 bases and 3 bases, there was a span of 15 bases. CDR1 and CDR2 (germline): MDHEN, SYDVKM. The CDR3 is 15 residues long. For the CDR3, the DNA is TGTGCCAGCAGTTTGGGTGGGGACTTAAACTACGAGCAGTACTTC. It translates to CASSLGGDLNYEQYF. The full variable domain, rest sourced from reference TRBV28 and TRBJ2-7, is DVKVTQSSRYLVKRTGEKVFLECVQDMDHENMFWYRQDPGLGLRLIYFSYDVKMKEKGDIPEGYSVSREKKERFSLILESASTNQTSMYLCASSLGGDLNYEQYFGPGTRLTVT.

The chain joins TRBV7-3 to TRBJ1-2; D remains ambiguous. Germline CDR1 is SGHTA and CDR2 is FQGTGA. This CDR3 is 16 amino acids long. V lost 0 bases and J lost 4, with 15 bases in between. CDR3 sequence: CASSLTGEVPIYGYTF. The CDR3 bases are TGTGCCAGCAGCTTAACTGGGGAGGTTCCCATCTATGGCTACACCTTC.

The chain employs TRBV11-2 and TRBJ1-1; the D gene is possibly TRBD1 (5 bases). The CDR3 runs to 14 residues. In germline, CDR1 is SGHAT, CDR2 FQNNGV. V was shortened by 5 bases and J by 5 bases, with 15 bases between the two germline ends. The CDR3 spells CASSARQLGTEAFF. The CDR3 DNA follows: TGTGCCAGCAGCGCCCGACAGTTGGGGACTGAAGCTTTCTTT.